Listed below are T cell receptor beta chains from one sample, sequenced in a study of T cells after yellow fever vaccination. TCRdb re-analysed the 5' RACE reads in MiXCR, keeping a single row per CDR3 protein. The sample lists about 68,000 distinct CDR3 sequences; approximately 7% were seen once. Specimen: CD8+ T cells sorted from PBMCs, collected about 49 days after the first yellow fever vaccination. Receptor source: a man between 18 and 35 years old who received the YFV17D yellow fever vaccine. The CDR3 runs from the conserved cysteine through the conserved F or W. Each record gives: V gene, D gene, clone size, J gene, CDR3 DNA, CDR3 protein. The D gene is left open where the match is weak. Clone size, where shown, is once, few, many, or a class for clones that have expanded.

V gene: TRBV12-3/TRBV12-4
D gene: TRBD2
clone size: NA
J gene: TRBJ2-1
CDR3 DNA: TGTGCCAGCAGCCCAGGACTAGCGGTCTACAATGAGCAGTTCTTC
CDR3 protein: CASSPGLAVYNEQFF

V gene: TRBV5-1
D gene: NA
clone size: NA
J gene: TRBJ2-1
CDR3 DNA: TGCGCCAGCAGCTTAGCCGGGCCGGGGGAGCAGTTCTTC
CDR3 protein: CASSLAGPGEQFF

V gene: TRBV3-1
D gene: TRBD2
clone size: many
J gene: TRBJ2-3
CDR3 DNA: TGTGCCAGCAGCTCTCACTTCAGCGGGGGGGGTAGCACAGATACGCAGTATTTT
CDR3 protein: CASSSHFSGGGSTDTQYF

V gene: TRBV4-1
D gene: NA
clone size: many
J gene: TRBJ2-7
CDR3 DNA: TGCGCCAGCAGCCAAGAGCGCAGGGGATCCTACGAGCAGTACTTC
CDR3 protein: CASSQERRGSYEQYF

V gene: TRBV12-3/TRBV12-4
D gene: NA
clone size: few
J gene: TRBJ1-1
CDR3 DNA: TGTGCCAGCAGTACCGCCCCTCAGGGGCAGGGAGCTGAAGCTTTCTTT
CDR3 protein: CASSTAPQGQGAEAFF

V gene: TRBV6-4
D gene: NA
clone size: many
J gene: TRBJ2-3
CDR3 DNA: TGTGCCAGCAGTGACTCGGGGGGGGGCGGAGATACGCAGTATTTT
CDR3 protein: CASSDSGGGGDTQYF

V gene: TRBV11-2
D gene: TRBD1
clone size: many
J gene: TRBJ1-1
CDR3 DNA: TGTGCCAGCAGCTTAGGACAGGGAATTGGGACTGAAGCTTTCTTT
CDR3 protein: CASSLGQGIGTEAFF

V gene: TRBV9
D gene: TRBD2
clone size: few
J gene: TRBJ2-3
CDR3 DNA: TGTGCCAGCAGCGTTGCGGGGGGTTATACGCAGTATTTT
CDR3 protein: CASSVAGGYTQYF

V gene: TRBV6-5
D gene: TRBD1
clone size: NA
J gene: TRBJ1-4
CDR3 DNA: TGTGCCAGCAGTTCCTCAATTTCGGACAGGGCGGGTGAAAAACTGTTTTTT
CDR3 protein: CASSSSISDRAGEKLFF

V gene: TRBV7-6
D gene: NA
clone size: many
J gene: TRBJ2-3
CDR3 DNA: TGTGCCAGCAGCTTAGTTGGCCGCACAGATACGCAGTATTTT
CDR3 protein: CASSLVGRTDTQYF

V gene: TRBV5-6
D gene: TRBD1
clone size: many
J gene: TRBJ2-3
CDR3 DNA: TGTGCCAGCAGCTACACGACAGGGGCCGCAGATACGCAGTATTTT
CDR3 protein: CASSYTTGAADTQYF

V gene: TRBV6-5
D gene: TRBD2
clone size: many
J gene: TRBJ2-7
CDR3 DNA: TGTGCCAGCAGTTATTCGGTAGCGGGGGAAGGTAACGAGCAGTACTTC
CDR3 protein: CASSYSVAGEGNEQYF

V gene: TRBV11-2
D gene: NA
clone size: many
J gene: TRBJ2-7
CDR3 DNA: TGTGCCAGCACGGAGGGGGCAGGTACCTACGAGCAGTACTTC
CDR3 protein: CASTEGAGTYEQYF

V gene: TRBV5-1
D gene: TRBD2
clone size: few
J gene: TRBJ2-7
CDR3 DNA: TGCGCCAGCGGACTACCCGGGGGGGCCATATTCGAGCAGTACTTC
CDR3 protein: CASGLPGGAIFEQYF

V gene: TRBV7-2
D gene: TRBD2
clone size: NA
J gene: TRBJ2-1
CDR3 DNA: TGTGCCAGCAGTCCTACTAGCGACCCTTACAATGAGCAGTTCTTC
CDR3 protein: CASSPTSDPYNEQFF

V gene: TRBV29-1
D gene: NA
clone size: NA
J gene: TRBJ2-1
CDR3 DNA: TGCAGCGTTGAAATGCCGTCTGCAGGGAATGAGCAGTTCTTC
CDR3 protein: CSVEMPSAGNEQFF

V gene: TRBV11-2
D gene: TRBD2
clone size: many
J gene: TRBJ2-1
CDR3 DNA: TGTGCCAGCACAGGGACTAGCGGGGGCAGGAATGAGCAGTTCTTC
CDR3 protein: CASTGTSGGRNEQFF

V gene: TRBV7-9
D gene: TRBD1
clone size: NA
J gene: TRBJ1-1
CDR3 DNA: TGTGCCAGCAGCCCAGGGGGCCTGTATGCTGAAGCTTTCTTT
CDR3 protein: CASSPGGLYAEAFF

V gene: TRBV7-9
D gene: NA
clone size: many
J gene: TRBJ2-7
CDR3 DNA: TGTGCCAGCAGCCCCACGACCGGACAGTTTCGGTCCTACGAGCAGTACTTC
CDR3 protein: CASSPTTGQFRSYEQYF

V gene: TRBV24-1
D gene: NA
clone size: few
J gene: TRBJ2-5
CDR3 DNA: TGTGCCACCAGTGATGTAGGTGAGGAGACCCAGTACTTC
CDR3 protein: CATSDVGEETQYF

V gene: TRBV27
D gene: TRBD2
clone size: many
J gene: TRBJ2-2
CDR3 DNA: TGTGCCAGCAGTTTACTTATAGCGGGGGGGCAAGGCGGGGAGCTGTTTTTT
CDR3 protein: CASSLLIAGGQGGELFF

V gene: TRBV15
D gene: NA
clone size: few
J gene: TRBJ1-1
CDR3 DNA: TGTGCCACCAGCAGAGATATAGCCCGGGGTGACACTGAAGCTTTCTTT
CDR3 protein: CATSRDIARGDTEAFF

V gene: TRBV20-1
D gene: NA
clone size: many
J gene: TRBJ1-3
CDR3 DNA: TGCAGTGCTAGAGCTCTTTCCTCTGGAAACACCATATATTTT
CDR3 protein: CSARALSSGNTIYF

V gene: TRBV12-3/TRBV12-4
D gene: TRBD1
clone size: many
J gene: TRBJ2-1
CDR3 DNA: TGTGCCAGCAGTAATAACCGGGACAGGGAGGGGGATGAGCAGTTCTTC
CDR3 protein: CASSNNRDREGDEQFF

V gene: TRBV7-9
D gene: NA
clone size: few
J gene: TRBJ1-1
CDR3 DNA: TGTGCCAGCAGCCGGCGAACCATGAACACTGAAGCTTTCTTT
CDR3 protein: CASSRRTMNTEAFF

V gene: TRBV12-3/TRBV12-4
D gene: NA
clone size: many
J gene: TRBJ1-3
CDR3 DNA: TGTGCCAGCCTTGGAGAGAGGGCGATCTCTGGAAACACCATATATTTT
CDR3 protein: CASLGERAISGNTIYF

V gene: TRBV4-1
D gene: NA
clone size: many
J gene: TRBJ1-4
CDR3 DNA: TGCGCCAGCAGCCAGGGGACTAATGAAAAACTGTTTTTT
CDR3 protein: CASSQGTNEKLFF

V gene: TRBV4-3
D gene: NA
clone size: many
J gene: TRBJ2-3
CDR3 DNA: TGCGCCAGCAGCCTACGGACCGAGAGCTCCACAGATACGCAGTATTTT
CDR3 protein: CASSLRTESSTDTQYF

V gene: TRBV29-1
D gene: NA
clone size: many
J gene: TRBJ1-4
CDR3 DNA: TGCAGCGTTGAAGAGAATTCCGAAAAACTGTTTTTT
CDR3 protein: CSVEENSEKLFF

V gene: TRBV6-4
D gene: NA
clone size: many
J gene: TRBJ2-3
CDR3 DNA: TGTGCCAGCAGTGACTCGGGGGGGCCTGGAGATACGCAGTATTTT
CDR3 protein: CASSDSGGPGDTQYF

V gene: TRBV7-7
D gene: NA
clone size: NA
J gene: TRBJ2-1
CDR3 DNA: TGTGCTAGCAGCTTACTTGCTACAGGGTATGAGCAGTTCTTC
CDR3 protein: CASSLLATGYEQFF

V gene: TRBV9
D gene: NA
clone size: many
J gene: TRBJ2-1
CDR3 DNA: TGTGCCAGCAGCGTAGGGCTGGGACCCTACAATGAGCAGTTCTTC
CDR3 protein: CASSVGLGPYNEQFF

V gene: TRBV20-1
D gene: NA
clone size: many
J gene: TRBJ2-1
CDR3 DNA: TGCAGTGCTAGAGATGGACGGGGGACCTACAATGAGCAGTTCTTC
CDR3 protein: CSARDGRGTYNEQFF

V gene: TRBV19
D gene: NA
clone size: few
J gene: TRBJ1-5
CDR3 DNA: TGTGCCAGTGGTCTCCTGGGGCCCCAGCATTTT
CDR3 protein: CASGLLGPQHF

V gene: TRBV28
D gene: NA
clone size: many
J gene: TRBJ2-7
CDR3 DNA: TGTGCCAGCACCGGGGTGAAGGGCTACGAGCAGTACTTC
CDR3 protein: CASTGVKGYEQYF

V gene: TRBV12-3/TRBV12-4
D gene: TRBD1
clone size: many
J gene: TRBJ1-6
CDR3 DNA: TGTGCCAGCAGTCCCTCATTCTTAGACAGGGGGAATTCACCCCTCCACTTT
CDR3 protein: CASSPSFLDRGNSPLHF

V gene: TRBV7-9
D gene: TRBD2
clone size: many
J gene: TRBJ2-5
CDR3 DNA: TGTGCCAGCTCGGACGGTGGAGCGGGGCACCAAGAGACCCAGTACTTC
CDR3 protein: CASSDGGAGHQETQYF

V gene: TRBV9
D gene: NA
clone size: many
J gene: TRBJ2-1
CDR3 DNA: TGTGCCAGCAGCAGAGGGGAGGGGGCTTCCTACAATGAGCAGTTCTTC
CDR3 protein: CASSRGEGASYNEQFF

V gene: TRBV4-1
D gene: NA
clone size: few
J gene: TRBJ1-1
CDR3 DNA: TGCGCCAGCAGCCAAGGCGGAGGAGGGACCCGCACTGAAGCTTTCTTT
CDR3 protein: CASSQGGGGTRTEAFF

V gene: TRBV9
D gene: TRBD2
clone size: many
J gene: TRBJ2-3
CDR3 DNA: TGTGCCAGCAGCGTTACAGGACTAGCGGGGGATACGCAGTATTTT
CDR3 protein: CASSVTGLAGDTQYF

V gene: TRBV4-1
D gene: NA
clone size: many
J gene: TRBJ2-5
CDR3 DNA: TGCGCCAGCAGCCTCAAGAGGGGATTCCAAGAGACCCAGTACTTC
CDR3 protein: CASSLKRGFQETQYF

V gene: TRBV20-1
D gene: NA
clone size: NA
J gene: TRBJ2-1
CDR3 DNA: TGCAGTACAACCCCGAAGGATAGCTCCTACAATGAGCAGTTCTTC
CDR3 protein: CSTTPKDSSYNEQFF

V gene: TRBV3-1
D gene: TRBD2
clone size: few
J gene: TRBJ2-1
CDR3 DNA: TGTGCCAGCGGCAAAGGGCTAGCGGGATCCTACAATGAGCAGTTCTTC
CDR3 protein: CASGKGLAGSYNEQFF

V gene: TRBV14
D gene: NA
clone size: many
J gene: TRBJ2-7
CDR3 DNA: TGTGCCAGCAGCCAGACTGGAGGAAGATACGAGCAGTACTTC
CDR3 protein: CASSQTGGRYEQYF

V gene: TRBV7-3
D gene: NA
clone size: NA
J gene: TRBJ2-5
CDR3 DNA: TGTGCCAGCAGCTCCCATGGGGGATTCCAAGAGACCCAGTACTTC
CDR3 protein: CASSSHGGFQETQYF

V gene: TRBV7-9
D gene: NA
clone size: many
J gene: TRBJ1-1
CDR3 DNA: TGTGCCAGCAGCTCCCCAGGGTTCGCTGAAGCTTTCTTT
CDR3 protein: CASSSPGFAEAFF

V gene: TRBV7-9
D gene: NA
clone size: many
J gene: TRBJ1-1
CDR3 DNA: TGTGCCAGCAGCTTAGTTTCGGGGAACACTGAAGCTTTCTTT
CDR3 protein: CASSLVSGNTEAFF

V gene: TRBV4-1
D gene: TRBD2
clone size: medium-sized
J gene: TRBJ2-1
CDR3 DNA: TGCGCCAGCAGCCAAGCGGGGGGCTCCTACAATGAGCAGTTCTTC
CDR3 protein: CASSQAGGSYNEQFF

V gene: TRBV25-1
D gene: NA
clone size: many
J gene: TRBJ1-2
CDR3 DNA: TGTGCCAGCAGTGAATACTCTAACTATGGCTACACCTTC
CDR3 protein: CASSEYSNYGYTF

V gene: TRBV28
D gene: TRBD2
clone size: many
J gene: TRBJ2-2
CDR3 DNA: TGTGCCAGCAGTTCCTTAGCGGGGGGGAACACCGGGGAGCTGTTTTTT
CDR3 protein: CASSSLAGGNTGELFF

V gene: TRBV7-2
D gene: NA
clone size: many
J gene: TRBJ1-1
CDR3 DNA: TGTGCCAGCAGCTTGATGACAGCCATGAACACTGAAGCTTTCTTT
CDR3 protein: CASSLMTAMNTEAFF

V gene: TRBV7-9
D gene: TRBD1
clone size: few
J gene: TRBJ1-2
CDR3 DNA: TGTGCCAGCAGCTTCACGGACAGGGAGGGCGGCTACACCTTC
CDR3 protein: CASSFTDREGGYTF

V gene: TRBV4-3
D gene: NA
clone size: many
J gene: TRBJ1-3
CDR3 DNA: TGCGCCAGCAGCCAAGAGGGCTTGGAAAACACCATATATTTT
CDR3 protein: CASSQEGLENTIYF

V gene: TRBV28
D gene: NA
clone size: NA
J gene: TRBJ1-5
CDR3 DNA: TGTGCCAGCAGTTTAAGGGGGAGGAATCAGCCCCAGCATTTT
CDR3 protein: CASSLRGRNQPQHF